This record looks at one T cell receptor beta chain sequence and its context. The antigen remains undetermined. The CDR3 is made up of 14 amino acids. Germline V gene lookup returns CDR1 MGHRA and CDR2 YSYEKL. The V gene lost 0 bases and the J gene lost 6 bases, with 12 bases spanning the gap. Naive CD8 cells lacked CD45RO and underwent positive selection for CCR7, leaving out terminally differentiated effector memory CD45RA+ cells. The genomic DNA of each subset was split evenly across several immunoSEQ plates. Sorted subsets were amplified in replicate PCRs using 200 ng DNA, roughly 30,000 T cell genomes. Authors' analysis steps: Filtering was not the same, since immunoSEQ gave junction-only sequences without quality scores. This table comes from immunoSEQ multiplex PCR, and its TCRdb copy is limited to in-frame clones, with some not included. D and trimming come from the DNA, and the V and J calls and clone size come from that table. This sample has about 2.1 million clones, with 90% to 95% found just once.

These data are taken from a study of shared clonotypes between healthy human individuals. General study results and limits: Roughly 4.6% of naive CD4 clonotypes were common to a few donors.

The TCR was taken from a man between 18 and 29 years old in good health. Some clones in this sample may be carry-over from other donors' samples. The chain recombines TRBV4-1 with TRBJ2-7; perhaps D is TRBD1 or TRBD2 (5 bases each). What was sequenced was naive CD8+ T cells from PBMCs. CDR3 nucleotide sequence: TGCGCCAGCAGCCAAGATTGGGGGACCTCCGAGCAGTACTTC. It encodes CASSQDWGTSEQYF.